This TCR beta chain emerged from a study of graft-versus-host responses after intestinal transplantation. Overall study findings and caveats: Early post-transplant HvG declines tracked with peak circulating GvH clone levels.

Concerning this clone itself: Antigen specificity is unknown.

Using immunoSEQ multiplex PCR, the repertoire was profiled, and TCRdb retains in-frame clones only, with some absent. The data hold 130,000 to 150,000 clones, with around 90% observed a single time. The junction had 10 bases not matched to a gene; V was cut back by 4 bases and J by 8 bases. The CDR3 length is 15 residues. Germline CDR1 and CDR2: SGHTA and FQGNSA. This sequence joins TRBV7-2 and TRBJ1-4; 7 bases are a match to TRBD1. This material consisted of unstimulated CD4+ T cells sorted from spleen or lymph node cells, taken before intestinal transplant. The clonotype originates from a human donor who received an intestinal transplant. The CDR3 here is CASSSRRLTGEKLFF. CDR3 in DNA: TGTGCCAGCAGCTCCAGGAGATTGACAGGGGAAAAACTGTTTTTT.